This T cell receptor beta chain was captured by sequencing in a study of T cells in Graves' hyperthyroidism and ophthalmopathy. Study-wide background: The initial diagnosis was the point when peripheral blood was collected, ahead of any treatment.

For the diagnoses, clinical symptoms, serum thyroxine and TRAb, thyroid ultrasound and orbital computed tomography were used. This clonotype occurred a few times. Its cognate antigen is unknown. The CDR3 runs to 14 residues. The germline V gene has CDR1 MNHEY and CDR2 SMNVEV (reference sequence). TCR beta CDR3 region amplification was performed from RNA transcripts. Carried out on the TCR CDR3, a first-round RT-PCR used the HTBI primer set. TCRdb independently ran MiXCR on the multiplex PCR reads; one entry per CDR3 protein. The table has around 690,000 distinct CDR3 sequences, 15% to 20% seen once; the top ten hold 15% to 19%. Study results and caveats: Peripheral blood also featured most of the thyroid clonotypes expanded above 0.001. Onset of ophthalmopathy came a median approximately 6.5 months after the model predicted it.

This TCR came from a man aged 50 or older with Graves' hyperthyroidism. This chain joins TRBV27 and TRBJ2-3; TRBD2 agrees at 7 bases. The source material was blood. CDR3 in amino acids: CAGSLAESTDTQYF. CDR3 bases: TGTGCAGGGTCTCTAGCGGAGAGCACAGATACGCAGTATTTT.